This entry concerns a single T cell receptor (beta chain). This clonotype has at least ten counts. The antigen it binds to is not known. No per-base quality is available; no much larger clone lies one base away. The record originates from a study of blood T cells in healthy people across ages (dated by TCRdb to between 2014 and 2016). General notes on the study: In model experiments, roughly one uniquely barcoded TCR beta cDNA molecule per two T cells was captured by template switching. Age-related changes in TCR beta repertoire diversity were measured in the study by deep sequencing normalized with unique cDNA molecular identifiers. Donors were grouped into four age groups: young (average roughly 17 years), middle-aged (about 38), aged (about 59) and long-lived (82). Donors of different ages were randomly distributed across sequencing lanes to avoid experimental bias. Using the same blood draw, the study looked at two additional independent replicas of 1 million unique cDNA reads for two donors, one aged 18 to 30 and the other aged 80 or older. Overall results and qualifications from the work: Bulk unsorted PBMC profiling prevented conclusive comparison of naive and antigen-experienced compartments. As age increased, observed TCR beta diversity per million T cells dropped in a roughly linear way, and a significant reduction was already evident by age 40. Observed TCR beta diversity correlated strongly with the percentage of naive T cells measured by flow cytometry. Because donor CMV infection status was unknown, age-related changes in expanded clonotypes were potentially confounded. Estimates of total diversity based on one million sequenced T cells were regarded as lower bounds and as underestimates. Compared with the aged group, the long-lived group had more naive CD4+ T cells, fewer expanded clones and increased TCR diversity, a pattern suggesting age selection.

V is shortened by 3 bases, J by 2 bases, and the region joining them spans 4 bases. Reading the germline V gene gives CDR1 SQVTM and CDR2 ANQGSEA. Reading from cysteine to phenylalanine, the CDR3 counts 11 amino acids. Of all the DNA, just the CDR3 is kept, 33 bases in frame from base 1. Donors were 39 systemically healthy Caucasian individuals from Russia aged roughly 6 to 90 years. About 9.1 milliliters of peripheral blood were collected from each donor into EDTA-treated Vacutainer tubes. PBMCs were isolated by Ficoll-Paque density-gradient centrifugation, with at least 6 million obtained per sample. Total RNA was extracted from PBMCs with Trizol reagent, with at least 5 micrograms obtained per sample. For every donor, an aliquot of PBMCs went through flow cytometry to measure the percentages of naive CD45RAhigh/CD27high T cells. Receptors were amplified or captured by 5' RACE. Sequencer: Illumina HiSeq 2500. A second about 7 to 11 cycle PCR used a sample-barcoded 5' primer and a J-beta primer mix. Each TCR beta cDNA molecule received a unique molecular identifier from a template-switch 5' adaptor carrying 12 random nucleotides. Each sample yielded at least 3 million CDR3-containing paired-end reads. First-strand cDNA synthesis was performed from all RNA using the Mint cDNA synthesis kit, with priming by a TRBC-specific oligonucleotide. All cDNA was treated with uracil-DNA glycosylase and then went through a first 18-cycle PCR with the universal primers M1SS and BC2_uni_R. The authors' analysis ran thus. For normalization, 1 million high-quality reads, each with a distinct molecular identifier, were randomly selected from each sample. Instead of being binned into consensus sequences, reads with shared molecular identifiers were discarded. CDR3 identification, clonotype clustering and error correction used MiTCR with a Q25 quality threshold and the strictest error-elimination algorithm. A nonparametric unseen species model with Euler transformation was used to estimate a lower bound on total TCR beta diversity. TCRdb passed the public sequencing reads through fastp at Q25 and MiXCR, retaining productive beta sequences. Each entry is one CDR3 protein sequence, shown with its most common DNA and genes. TCRdb's processing, not the authors' own work, is the source of the V and J calls. The sample includes about 1.7 million distinct CDR3 sequences, with 28% observed a single time. In total, the top ten clones hold less than 9.5% of the sample.

Sequencing input: blood. The V gene is TRBV29-1 and the J gene is TRBJ2-5, with an unclear D gene assignment. This receptor was identified in a woman in her twenties or thirties in good health. The nucleotide sequence reads as follows: TGCAGCGTTGATCGGCAAGAGACCCAGTACTTC. Its translation reads: CSVDRQETQYF.